Detailed here is one T cell receptor beta chain. Its antigen is not yet known. Base qualities are not at hand, and no much larger clone is one base apart. The method behind the library was PCR. TCR sequencing of DNA from cultured CD4+ T cells used the Oncomine TCR Beta short-read assay at the Johns Hopkins FTIC core. Genomic DNA was extracted from the cultured CD4+ T cells with the QIAamp micro DNA kit. Oncomine TCR Beta libraries made from cultured CD4+ T cells were pooled using unique dual indexes and sequenced on an Illumina iSeq 100. The authors' analysis ran thus. Non-productive sequences were filtered out, and CDR3s that did not start with C, did not end with F or W, or were shorter than 7 amino acids were discarded. Antigen-specific clonotypes were identified with the MANAFEST web application by comparing peptide-stimulated wells with reference and other culture wells. An FDR below 0.05, an odds ratio above 5, and a productive frequency above 0.1% in at least two of three replicate wells were required for clones to be considered positive. Clonotypes that were significantly expanded in both SARS-CoV-2 spike wells and at least one common cold coronavirus spike condition were defined as cross-reactive. CDR3 homology was assessed with Levenshtein distances (stringdist) and unrooted phylogenetic trees (ape) in R version 3.6.1. TCRdb reanalyzed the raw reads on its own, using fastp at Q25 for trimming and MiXCR for clone calling, and kept in-frame beta chains. Identical CDR3 protein sequences are pooled into one entry, listed with their most common genes and DNA. What appears here as the V and J calls and clone size reflects TCRdb's work, not the paper's. A total of just under 8,500 distinct CDR3 sequences appear in this sample, 55% to 65% of them only once. Under 20% of the sample comes from the top ten.

From the cysteine through the phenylalanine, the CDR3 covers 13 amino acids. The CDR3 DNA has 39 bases and is translated from base 1. V is cut by 7 bases and J by 2 bases, and the space between the germline ends is 9 bases. The germline V gene (reference sequence) specifies SEHNR as CDR1 and FQNEAQ as CDR2. This entry belongs to a study of vaccination and CD4 T cells after COVID-19 (dated 2022 in TCRdb). Concerning the study at large: Convalescent patients had a positive SARS-CoV-2 result on nasal swab PCR, and of these patients, several had mild disease and one had severe disease. In under twelve COVID-19 convalescent patients and a few infection-naive healthy vaccine recipients, researchers compared the spike-specific CD4+ TCR repertoire from before mRNA vaccination with the repertoire from after. For stimulating the cultures, overlapping spike peptide pools were used, derived from SARS-CoV-2 as well as from the common cold coronaviruses HCoV-NL63, HCoV-OC43 and HCoV-229E. Participants received two doses of either the Pfizer-BioNTech BNT162b2 vaccine (n=8) or the Moderna mRNA-1273 vaccine (n=2). Control cultures received a CEFX viral epitope pool as the positive control, an HIV-1 Nef peptide pool as the negative control, or no peptide. Post-vaccine blood samples were taken a median of 72 days after the second vaccine dose, with a range of about 13 to 241 days. Post-COVID blood samples were collected from convalescent patients a median of roughly 100 days after diagnosis, with a range of about 30 to 180 days. The convalescent cohort comprised six males and four females, including two Hispanic individuals, seven Caucasians, two Asians and one multiracial person. Broader findings and caveats from the paper: Of the vaccine-specific clones in convalescent patients, 304 of 307, or nearly all, reacted only to SARS-CoV-2 spike and did not cross-react with common cold coronaviruses. Only a relatively small number of convalescent patients were included in the study, and early timepoints following natural infection were not analyzed. The median count of SARS-CoV-2-reactive clonotypes went up from 20 to 25 after infection to a few dozen after vaccination, although the change was not significant. Among convalescent patients, a median 86.3% of the SARS-CoV-2-reactive clones seen after vaccination appeared only after vaccination, which suggests priming specific to the vaccine.

The treatment or condition label of this sample denotes: roughly ten-day PBMC culture with coronavirus spike peptide pools or control peptides (ViraFEST assay). To expand antigen-specific T cells with peptide pools and then pick out the expanded clonotypes through TCR sequencing, the study relied on the ViraFEST assay. Positive SARS-CoV-2 PCR tests in the convalescent patients dated from March to December 2020, before Alpha, Beta and Delta variants emerged in the United States. Each well held around 2 million PBMCs cultured in IMDM containing roughly 5.4% human AB serum and approximately 9.8 IU/ml IL-2, with roughly 9.2 ug/ml peptide pools added. Half of the culture medium was replaced with fresh IL-2-containing medium on days 3 and 7. After approximately 10 days of culture, CD4+ T cells were isolated by negative selection using the EasySep CD4+ T cell isolation kit. Ficoll-Paque Plus gradient centrifugation was used to isolate PBMCs from whole blood, and the isolated PBMCs were then either used fresh or cryopreserved at -140C. Each culture condition was generally run in triplicate wells.

Sequenced input: CD4+ T cells from blood, cultured in vitro. The sequence came from a human donor who had recovered from COVID-19. The sequence is built from TRBV7-9 and TRBJ1-5, with the identity of the D gene unclear. The CDR3 region reads CASTMRGNQPQHF. The base sequence is TGTGCCAGCACCATGCGGGGCAATCAGCCCCAGCATTTT.